This T cell receptor beta chain was sequenced during a study of Ad26.COV2.S vaccination and SARS-CoV-2 variants. The CDR3 runs 15 residues. CDR1 and CDR2 (germline): MGHDK, SYGVNS. V shed 2 bases and J shed 3 bases, with 13 bases lying between them. Repertoires were generated with immunoSEQ multiplex PCR, while TCRdb's copy carries only in-frame clones and drops some. Among about 420,000 clones listed, around 89% were seen once. The sample's treatment: roughly 20 received Ad26.COV2.S at low or high dose, single or two shots; about five received placebo; per-sample allocation not given. Sampling occurred on day 63 after the first vaccine or placebo injection.

This TCR was recovered from a person between 18 and 65 years old who received the Ad26.COV2.S COVID-19 vaccine or a placebo. The rearrangement links TRBV25-1 to TRBJ1-2, with a weak D call TRBD1 (6 bases). The specimen comprised peripheral blood, sampled in a trial of Ad26.COV2.S vaccine versus placebo. The CDR3 loop is CASSERQGTDYGYTF. The CDR3, as DNA: TGTGCCAGCAGTGAACGTCAGGGGACGGACTATGGCTACACCTTC.